The following is a T cell receptor (beta chain) sequence with its context. Its antigen is as yet unknown. The CDR3 has 14 residues. V was clipped by 5 bases and J by 10 bases, with 18 bases between them. The data originate from a study of blood T cells in healthy people across ages. Turning to the study itself: Researchers report that template switching captured about one barcoded beta molecule per two T cells. Study-wide results and limits: PBMCs left unsorted prevented a conclusive naive versus antigen-experienced comparison.

The use of a sample-barcoded 5' primer and a J-beta primer mix characterized a second PCR of about 6 to 12 cycles. TCRdb re-analysed the 5' RACE reads in MiXCR, keeping a single row per CDR3 protein. Among approximately 800,000 distinct CDR3 sequences listed, about 59% were seen once. This sequence originates from a man aged 25 to 45 in good health. The rearrangement links TRBV12-3 or TRBV12-4 to TRBJ2-4; the D gene is possibly TRBD2 (6 bases). Sequenced material: blood. This CDR3 reads CASSPISAGRIQYF. The CDR3 DNA sequence: TGTGCCAGCAGTCCCATCTCGGCAGGGAGGATTCAGTACTTC.